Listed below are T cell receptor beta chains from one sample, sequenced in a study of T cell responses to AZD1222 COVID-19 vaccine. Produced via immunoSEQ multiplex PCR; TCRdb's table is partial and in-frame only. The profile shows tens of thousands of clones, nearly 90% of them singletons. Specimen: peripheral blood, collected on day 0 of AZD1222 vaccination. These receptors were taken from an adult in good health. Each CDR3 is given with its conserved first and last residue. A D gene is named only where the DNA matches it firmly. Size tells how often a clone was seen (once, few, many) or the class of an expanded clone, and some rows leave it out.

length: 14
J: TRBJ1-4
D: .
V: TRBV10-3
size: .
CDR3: CAISESARIEKLFF
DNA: TGTGCCATCAGTGAGTCGGCCCGAATTGAAAAACTGTTTTTT

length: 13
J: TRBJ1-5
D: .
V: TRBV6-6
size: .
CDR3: CASGTTVVQPQHF
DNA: TGTGCCAGCGGGACCACAGTAGTTCAGCCCCAGCATTTT

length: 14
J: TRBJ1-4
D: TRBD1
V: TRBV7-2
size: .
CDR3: CASSQGQGLGKLFF
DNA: TGTGCCAGCAGCCAGGGACAGGGTCTTGGAAAACTGTTTTTT

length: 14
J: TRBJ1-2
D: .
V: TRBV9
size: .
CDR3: CASSADPSAYGYTF
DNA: TGTGCCAGCAGCGCCGACCCTTCCGCCTATGGCTACACCTTC

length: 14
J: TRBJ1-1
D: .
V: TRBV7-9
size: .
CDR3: CASSSPAFNTEAFF
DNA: TGTGCCAGCAGCTCTCCCGCATTTAACACTGAAGCTTTCTTT

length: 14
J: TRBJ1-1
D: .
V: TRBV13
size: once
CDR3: CASSSDGGISEAFF
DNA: TGTGCCAGCAGCTCGGACGGAGGGATCTCTGAAGCTTTCTTT

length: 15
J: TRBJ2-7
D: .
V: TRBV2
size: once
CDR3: CASRVSGGPFYEQYF
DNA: TGTGCCAGCAGGGTATCCGGAGGGCCCTTCTACGAGCAGTACTTC

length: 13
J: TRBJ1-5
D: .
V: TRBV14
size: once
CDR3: CASSRTGGQPQHF
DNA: TGTGCCAGCAGCCGGACGGGAGGTCAGCCCCAGCATTTT

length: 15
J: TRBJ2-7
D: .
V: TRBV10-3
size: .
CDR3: CAIRPPTGGAYEQYF
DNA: TGTGCCATCAGACCCCCGACAGGCGGAGCCTACGAGCAGTACTTC

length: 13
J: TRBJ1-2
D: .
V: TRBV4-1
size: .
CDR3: CASSRGSVNGYTF
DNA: TGCGCCAGCAGCCGAGGATCGGTGAATGGCTACACCTTC

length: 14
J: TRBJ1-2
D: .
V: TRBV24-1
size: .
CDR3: CATSGQQGNYGYTF
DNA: TGTGCCACCAGTGGCCAACAGGGAAACTATGGCTACACCTTC

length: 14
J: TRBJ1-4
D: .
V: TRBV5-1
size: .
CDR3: CASSRRGDNEKLFF
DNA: TGCGCCAGCAGCCGCCGAGGGGATAATGAAAAACTGTTTTTT

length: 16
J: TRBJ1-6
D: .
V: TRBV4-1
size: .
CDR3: CASSPHRQLPNSPLHF
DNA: TGCGCCAGCAGCCCCCACAGACAGCTCCCAAATTCACCCCTCCACTTT

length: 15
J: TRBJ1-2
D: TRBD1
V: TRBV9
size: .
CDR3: CASSPRDRANYGYTF
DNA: TGTGCCAGCAGCCCCCGGGACAGGGCTAACTATGGCTACACCTTC

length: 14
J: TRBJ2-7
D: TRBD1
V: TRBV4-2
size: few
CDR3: CASSHPTGGYEQYF
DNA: TGTGCCAGCAGCCACCCGACAGGGGGGTACGAGCAGTACTTC